These 6 T cell receptor beta chains originate from one sample sequenced in a study of blood T cell repertoires in COVID-19. Sequencing used immunoSEQ multiplex PCR; TCRdb keeps in-frame clones, though not all of them. Of some 310,000 clones in the sample, 90% are singletons; the top ten hold roughly 2.9%. The sample comprised peripheral blood. The receptors here all came from a woman aged 30 to 39 with COVID-19, enrolled during active disease.

The CDR3: CASSVGTGTTDTQYF. CDR3 nucleotide sequence: TGTGCCAGCAGTGTTGGGACAGGGACCACAGATACGCAGTATTTT. The rearrangement uses TRBV25-1 and TRBJ2-3, with 9 bases matching TRBD1. The CDR3 sequence is 15 residues long. CDR1 and CDR2 (germline): MGHDK, SYGVNS. Trimming removed 4 bases from V and 2 bases from J; junction bases left unmatched: 4. Based on the CDR3 plus reference TRBV25-1 and TRBJ2-3, the full variable domain is EADIYQTPRYLVIGTGKKITLECSQTMGHDKMYWYQQDPGMELHLIHYSYGVNSTEKGDLSSESTVSRIRTEHFPLTLESARPSHTSQYLCASSVGTGTTDTQYFGPGTRLTVL.

V gene TRBV19 combines with J gene TRBJ1-1; weak D call: TRBD1 (5 bases). Germline CDR1 and CDR2: LNHDA and SQIVND (reference sequence). The CDR3 covers 13 residues. The V end was cut by 5 bases, the J end by 5 bases, with 12 bases between. For the CDR3, the DNA is TGTGCCAGTAGTCCCCGGGGGGAGACTGAAGCTTTCTTT. Translation gives CASSPRGETEAFF.

The V gene is TRBV7-2, the J gene TRBJ1-6, with 8 bases identical to TRBD1. In germline, CDR1 is SGHTA, CDR2 FQGNSA. The CDR3 runs 15 residues. Trimming removed 5 bases from V and 6 bases from J; junction bases left unmatched: 6. CDR3 protein: CASSIRQGSNSPLHF. Here the CDR3 DNA reads TGTGCCAGCAGCATACGACAGGGGAGTAATTCACCCCTCCACTTT. Based on the CDR3 plus reference TRBV7-2 and TRBJ1-6, the full variable domain is GAGVSQSPSNKVTEKGKDVELRCDPISGHTALYWYRQSLGQGLEFLIYFQGNSAPDKSGLPSDRFSAERTGGSVSTLTIQRTQQEDSAVYLCASSIRQGSNSPLHFGNGTRLTVT.

The CDR3 is CASSTTGTGGSYEQYF. The DNA of the CDR3 is TGTGCCAGTAGTACTACCGGGACAGGGGGCTCCTACGAGCAGTACTTC. J is TRBJ2-7 and V is TRBV19, with 11 nucleotides matching TRBD1. Germline trimming cut 4 bases from V and 0 bases from J; bases unmatched to any gene: 5. The CDR3 has 16 amino acids. The germline gives CDR1 LNHDA, CDR2 SQIVND (reference sequence).

V gene TRBV5-1 combines with J gene TRBJ2-1, with D perhaps matching TRBD1 (6 bases). Between the trimmed V and J ends, which lost 5 bases and 4 bases, there was a span of 19 bases. The germline CDR1 and CDR2 sequences are SGHRS and YFSETQ. The CDR3 consists of 16 residues. The CDR3 loop is CASSPIPGVIYNEQFF. The DNA for the CDR3 is TGCGCCAGCAGTCCGATCCCAGGGGTAATATACAATGAGCAGTTCTTC.

The chain joins TRBV19 to TRBJ2-7, with 8 bases that match TRBD1. Looked up from germline, CDR1 is LNHDA and CDR2 is SQIVND (reference sequence). Trimming removed 4 bases from V and 9 bases from J; junction bases left unmatched: 17. The CDR3 runs to 16 residues. The CDR3 protein is CASSTTGTGTQGGQYF. The CDR3 DNA sequence: TGTGCCAGTAGTACAACGGGGACAGGTACTCAAGGGGGGCAGTACTTC.